These T cell receptor beta chains were read from a single sample in a study of blood T cell repertoires in COVID-19. The method was immunoSEQ multiplex PCR; TCRdb's version includes in-frame clones alone and lacks a portion of them. The repertoire has around 37,000 clones, around four fifths of them found once; the top ten carry around 4.9%. Input material: peripheral blood. The origin of the receptors is a man aged 50 to 59 with active COVID-19. Both conserved end residues are trimmed from each CDR3.

v_call: TRBV2; cdr3_aa: ASSLLRITGELF
v_call: TRBV11-2; cdr3_aa: ASSLAQNEQF
v_call: TRBV7-9; cdr3_aa: ASSSPTSGQETQY
v_call: TRBV6-1; cdr3_aa: ASSDGTGPISYEQY
v_call: TRBV7-9; cdr3_aa: ASSLRQRTYNEQF
v_call: TRBV6-2/TRBV6-3; cdr3_aa: ASSYQGYSYEQY
v_call: TRBV9; cdr3_aa: ASSFRTRENEKLF
v_call: TRBV6-5; cdr3_aa: ASKLTGNQETQY
v_call: TRBV19; cdr3_aa: ASSYRHGTYEQY
v_call: TRBV2; cdr3_aa: ASSEGPQPNQPQH
v_call: TRBV7-9; cdr3_aa: ASSAGPDEAF
v_call: TRBV13; cdr3_aa: ASSLQPRTGVTEAF
v_call: TRBV5-4; cdr3_aa: ASSGVSGGAGQETQY
v_call: TRBV6-1; cdr3_aa: ASSEIQGTDTQY
v_call: TRBV10-2; cdr3_aa: ASSESTGENTEAF
v_call: TRBV4-3; cdr3_aa: ASSQDLSRGAETQY
v_call: TRBV19; cdr3_aa: ASSIEGTGASYEQY
v_call: TRBV27; cdr3_aa: ASRGLAGAPYEQY
v_call: TRBV28; cdr3_aa: ASGGGEGTEAF
v_call: TRBV6-5; cdr3_aa: ASSTRDRGAYEQY
v_call: TRBV7-9; cdr3_aa: ASSPGTGGGETQY
v_call: TRBV6-5; cdr3_aa: ASSYRGPPYEQY
v_call: TRBV3-1/TRBV3-2; cdr3_aa: ASSRRDRGTQETQY
v_call: TRBV15; cdr3_aa: ATSRWRTNEKLF
v_call: TRBV5-1; cdr3_aa: ASSLLENYGYT
v_call: TRBV10-2; cdr3_aa: ASSESLAGEWNEQF
v_call: TRBV6-5; cdr3_aa: ASSYSGGGGEQY
v_call: TRBV10-1; cdr3_aa: ASSEWAVEGQY
v_call: TRBV28; cdr3_aa: ASSLGLSGDFTDTQY
v_call: TRBV19; cdr3_aa: ASRPPVPTTNTEAF
v_call: TRBV4-3; cdr3_aa: ASSRGTGDGETQY
v_call: TRBV9; cdr3_aa: ASSLIPGPYGYT
v_call: TRBV18; cdr3_aa: ASSPRGGDYGYT
v_call: TRBV2; cdr3_aa: AGQGASYDYT
v_call: TRBV25-1; cdr3_aa: ASTEHGSGTGAQGYT
v_call: TRBV6-2/TRBV6-3; cdr3_aa: ASSANGFYNEQF
v_call: TRBV19; cdr3_aa: ASNKLAGGFTGELF
v_call: TRBV5-6; cdr3_aa: ASSFGRAYEQY
v_call: TRBV12-3/TRBV12-4; cdr3_aa: ASSPTSGGPY
v_call: TRBV5-1; cdr3_aa: ASRLQFGEYEQY